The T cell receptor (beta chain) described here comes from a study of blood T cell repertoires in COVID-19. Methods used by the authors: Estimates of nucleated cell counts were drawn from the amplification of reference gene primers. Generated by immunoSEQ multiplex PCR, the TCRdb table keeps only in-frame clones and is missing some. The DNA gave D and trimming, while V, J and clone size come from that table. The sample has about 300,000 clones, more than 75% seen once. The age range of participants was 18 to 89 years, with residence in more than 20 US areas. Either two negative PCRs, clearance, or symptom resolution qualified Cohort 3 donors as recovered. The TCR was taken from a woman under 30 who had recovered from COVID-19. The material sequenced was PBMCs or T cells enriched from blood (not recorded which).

The CDR3 here is CASTPRGGAGIAFF. CDR3 in DNA: TGTGCCAGCACCCCCAGGGGAGGGGCCGGGATAGCTTTCTTT. J is TRBJ1-1 and V is TRBV28; D is perhaps TRBD1 (6 bases). CDR3 length equals 14 residues. Trimming left V 7 bases short and J 10 bases short, with 22 bases between. In germline, CDR1 is MDHEN, CDR2 SYDVKM.